This TCR beta chain was recovered during a study of shared clonotypes between healthy human individuals. Study context: Sampling drew on donors who were two women and a few men aged 18 to 49. Study results and caveats: Naive subsets, compared against memory subsets, generally had larger estimated richness values.

CD4+ cells underwent separation, giving CD45RA+ naive and CD45RA-negative memory subsets. This clone was seen a single time. The antigen remains unidentified. CDR1 is SGHTA, CDR2 FQGNSA, per germline. This CDR3 has 12 amino acids. Trimming shortened V by 5 bases and J by 4 bases, and 5 bases separated the two germline ends. Sequenced by immunoSEQ multiplex PCR; TCRdb stores in-frame clones only, minus some. The sample carries a few million clones, roughly nine tenths recorded once. The sample comprised naive CD4+ T cells sorted from blood. Subset meaning: CD45RA+ positively selected. The TCR was taken from a man between 18 and 29 years old in good health. The chain uses TRBV7-2 and TRBJ1-4; no definite D call. This CDR3 reads CASSKFNEKLFF. CDR3 DNA sequence: TGTGCCAGCAGCAAGTTTAATGAAAAACTGTTTTTT.